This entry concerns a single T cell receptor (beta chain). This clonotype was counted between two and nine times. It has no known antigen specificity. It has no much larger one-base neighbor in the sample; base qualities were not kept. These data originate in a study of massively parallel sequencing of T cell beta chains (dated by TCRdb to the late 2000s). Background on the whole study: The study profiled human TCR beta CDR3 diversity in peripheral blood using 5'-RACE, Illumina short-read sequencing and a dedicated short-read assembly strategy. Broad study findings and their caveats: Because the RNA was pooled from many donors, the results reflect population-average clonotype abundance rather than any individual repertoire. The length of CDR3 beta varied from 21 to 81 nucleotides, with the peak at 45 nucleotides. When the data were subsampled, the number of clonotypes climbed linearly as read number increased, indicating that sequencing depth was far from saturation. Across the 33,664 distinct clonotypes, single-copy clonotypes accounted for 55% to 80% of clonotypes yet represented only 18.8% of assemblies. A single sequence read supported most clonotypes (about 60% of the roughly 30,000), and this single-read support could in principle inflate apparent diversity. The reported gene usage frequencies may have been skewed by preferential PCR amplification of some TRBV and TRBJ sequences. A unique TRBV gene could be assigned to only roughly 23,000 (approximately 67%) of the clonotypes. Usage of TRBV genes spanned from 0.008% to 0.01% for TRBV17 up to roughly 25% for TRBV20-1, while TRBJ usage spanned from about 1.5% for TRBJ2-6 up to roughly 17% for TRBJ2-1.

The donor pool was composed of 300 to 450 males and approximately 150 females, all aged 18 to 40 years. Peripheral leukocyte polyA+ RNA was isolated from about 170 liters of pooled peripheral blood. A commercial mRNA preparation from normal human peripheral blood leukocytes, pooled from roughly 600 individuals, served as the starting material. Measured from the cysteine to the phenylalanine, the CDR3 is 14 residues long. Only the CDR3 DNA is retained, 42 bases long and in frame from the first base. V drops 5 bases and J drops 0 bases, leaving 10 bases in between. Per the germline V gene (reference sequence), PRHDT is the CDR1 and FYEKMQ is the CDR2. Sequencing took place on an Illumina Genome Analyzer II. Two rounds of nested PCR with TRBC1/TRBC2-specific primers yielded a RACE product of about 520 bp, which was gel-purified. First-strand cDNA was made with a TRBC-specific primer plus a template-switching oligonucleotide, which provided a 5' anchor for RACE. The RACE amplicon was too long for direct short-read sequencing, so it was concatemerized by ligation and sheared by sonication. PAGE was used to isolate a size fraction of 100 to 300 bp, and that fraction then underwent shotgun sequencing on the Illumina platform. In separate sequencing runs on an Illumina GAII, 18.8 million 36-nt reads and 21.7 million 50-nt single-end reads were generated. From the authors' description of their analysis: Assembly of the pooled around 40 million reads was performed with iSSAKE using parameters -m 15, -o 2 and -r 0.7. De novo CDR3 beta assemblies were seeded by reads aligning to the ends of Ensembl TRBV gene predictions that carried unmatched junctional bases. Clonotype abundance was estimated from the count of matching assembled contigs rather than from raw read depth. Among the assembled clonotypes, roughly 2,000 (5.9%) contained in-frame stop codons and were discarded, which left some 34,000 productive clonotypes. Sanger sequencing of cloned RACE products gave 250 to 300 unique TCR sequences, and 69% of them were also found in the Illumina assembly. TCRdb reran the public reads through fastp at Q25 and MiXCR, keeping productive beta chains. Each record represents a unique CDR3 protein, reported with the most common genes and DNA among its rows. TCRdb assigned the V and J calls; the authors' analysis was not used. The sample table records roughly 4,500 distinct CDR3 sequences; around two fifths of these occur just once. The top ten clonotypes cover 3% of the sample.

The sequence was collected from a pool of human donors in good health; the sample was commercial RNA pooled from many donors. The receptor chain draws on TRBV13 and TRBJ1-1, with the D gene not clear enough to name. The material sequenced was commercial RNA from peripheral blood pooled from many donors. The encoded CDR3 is CASSNFTVNTEAFF. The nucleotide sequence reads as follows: TGTGCCAGCAGCAACTTCACGGTGAACACTGAAGCTTTCTTT.